Here is one T cell receptor (beta chain) with its context. An amount of RNA that ranged from about 0.45 to 1 ug was reverse transcribed with random hexamers. TCRdb re-derived calls from the immunoSEQ multiplex PCR reads in MiXCR, one entry per CDR3 protein. This table holds about 120,000 distinct CDR3 sequences, approximately 96% found once. The sample is drawn from a study of CD8 T cells in Susac syndrome. The receptor's source is a human donor with Susac syndrome. Sequenced material: CD4+ T cells from PBMCs.

The DNA of the CDR3 is TGTGCCAGCAGCATTGCCGGGACAGGGGGTAGAGCTTTCTTT. Encoded protein: CASSIAGTGGRAFF. V and J are TRBV7-8 and TRBJ1-1, with TRBD1 matching over 11 bases. This CDR3 spans 14 amino acids. Germline V gives CDR1 SGHVS, CDR2 FQNEAQ. V shed 5 bases, J shed 10 bases, and the junction held 9 bases outside the gene matches.